These 4 T cell receptor beta chains share one sample of origin, sequenced in a study of OX40 agonist ivuxolimab in advanced cancers. Produced via immunoSEQ multiplex PCR; TCRdb's table is partial and in-frame only. The table includes tens of thousands of clones, 65% to 90% detected once. Material: CD4+ or CD8+ T cells sorted from blood, obtained in a trial of the OX40 agonist ivuxolimab. The source is an adult with an advanced solid tumor such as melanoma, head and neck, liver or kidney cancer.

V is TRBV18 and J is TRBJ2-3; 7 bases align to TRBD1. After removal of 2 bases from V and 7 bases from J, the junction contained 9 bases not matched to a gene. The CDR3 is 15 amino acids. CDR1 and CDR2 (germline): KGHSH, LQKENI. The chain's CDR3 is CASSPGVGGENTQYF. CDR3 in DNA: TGTGCCAGCTCACCAGGGGTAGGGGGCGAGAATACGCAGTATTTT.

The chain joins TRBV21-1 to TRBJ1-5. TRBV21-1 is given as a pseudogene. The CDR3 length is 14 residues. The CDR3 nucleotides read TGTGCCAGTTCCAGACGGGGTTACAATCAACCCCAGCATTTT. Translating it yields CASSRRGYNQPQHF.

This rearrangement joins TRBV5-1 to TRBJ2-5; maybe TRBD1 (5 bases). V was cut by 1 base and J by 2 bases, with 18 bases left in between. The CDR3 is 17 residues long. Per germline, CDR1 SGHRS and CDR2 YFSETQ. DNA of the CDR3: TGCGCCAGCAGCTTGATGGGGCTAGGCCCCACTCAAGAGACCCAGTACTTC. Its protein is CASSLMGLGPTQETQYF. Looking up the rest from reference TRBV5-1 and TRBJ2-5 gives the full variable domain: KAGVTQTPRYLIKTRGQQVTLSCSPISGHRSVSWYQQTPGQGLQFLFEYFSETQRNKGNFPGRFSGRQFSNSRSEMNVSTLELGDSALYLCASSLMGLGPTQETQYFGPGTRLLVL.

The chain uses TRBV6-1 and TRBJ2-1; D is possibly TRBD1 (6 bases). Trimming removed 7 bases at V and 9 bases at J, with 10 bases between. The CDR3 is made up of 11 amino acids. Germline V gene data show CDR1 as MNHNS and CDR2 as SASEGT. CDR3 bases: TGTGCCAGCATGGGGGCTGGTGAGCAGTTCTTC. This codes for CASMGAGEQFF.